The rows below give T cell receptor beta chains drawn from one sample of a study of blood T cells in healthy people across ages. TCRdb fed the 5' RACE reads into MiXCR, producing one record per CDR3 protein. The sample shows over 1.5 million distinct CDR3 sequences, about 50% of them seen only once. The specimen sequenced was blood. The receptors here all came from a woman aged 40 to 50 in good health. Each CDR3 is given with its conserved first and last residue. The order of the fields is D gene, V gene, J gene, clone size, CDR3 protein, CDR3 DNA. A D gene is named only where the DNA matches it firmly. Not every row has a clone size; where given, it reads once, few, many or a size class.

TRBD2	TRBV9	TRBJ2-3	.	CASSPRPTAGASTDTQYF	TGTGCCAGCAGCCCCCGTCCCACAGCGGGGGCTAGCACAGATACGCAGTATTTT
.	TRBV6-5	TRBJ2-5	few	CASTASQATVGETQYF	TGTGCCAGCACTGCTTCCCAGGCGACAGTGGGGGAGACCCAGTACTTC
TRBD2	TRBV5-1	TRBJ2-1	.	CASVGLADVNEQFF	TGCGCCAGCGTCGGACTAGCGGACGTCAATGAGCAGTTCTTC
.	TRBV5-1	TRBJ2-3	few	CASSLAKAGAITDTQYF	TGCGCCAGCAGCTTGGCCAAGGCGGGGGCCATCACAGATACGCAGTATTTT
.	TRBV5-1	TRBJ2-5	.	CASSFRGFETGLETQYF	TGCGCCAGCAGCTTCCGGGGATTTGAGACGGGATTGGAGACCCAGTACTTC
.	TRBV7-2	TRBJ2-5	.	CASSLMGRETQYF	TGTGCCAGCAGCTTGATGGGTCGGGAGACCCAGTACTTC
TRBD1	TRBV27	TRBJ2-7	few	CASSGTGYRTYEQYF	TGTGCCAGCTCCGGGACAGGGTATCGGACCTACGAGCAGTACTTC
.	TRBV20-1	TRBJ1-5	.	CSARHRVGSQPQHF	TGCAGTGCTAGACACAGGGTCGGCAGTCAGCCCCAGCATTTT
TRBD2	TRBV6-2/TRBV6-3	TRBJ2-3	.	CASSSAASGDNRGTQYF	TGTGCCAGCAGTTCCGCCGCTAGCGGGGACAATAGGGGTACGCAGTATTTT
.	TRBV20-1	TRBJ1-1	.	CSAQKWAGRTLMNTEAFF	TGCAGTGCCCAAAAGTGGGCAGGGAGAACACTCATGAACACTGAAGCTTTCTTT
.	TRBV7-3	TRBJ2-3	few	CASSPQGGARFTDTQYF	TGTGCCAGCAGCCCCCAGGGGGGGGCGAGATTCACAGATACGCAGTATTTT
.	TRBV28	TRBJ1-5	.	CASSFRDLSNQPQHF	TGTGCCAGCAGTTTCCGGGACCTTAGCAATCAGCCCCAGCATTTT
.	TRBV7-9	TRBJ2-1	.	CASSLRRSGAYNEQFF	TGTGCCAGCAGCTTAAGGAGGTCGGGGGCATACAATGAGCAGTTCTTC
.	TRBV20-1	TRBJ1-2	.	CSARDPQGAGGGYTF	TGCAGTGCTAGAGATCCACAGGGAGCGGGGGGCGGCTACACCTTC
.	TRBV2	TRBJ2-3	once	CASSWAADTQYF	TGTGCCAGCAGTTGGGCCGCAGATACGCAGTATTTT
.	TRBV20-1	TRBJ2-3	.	CQAQGRLDTQYF	TGCCAGGCACAGGGGAGGTTGGATACGCAGTATTTT
.	TRBV12-3/TRBV12-4	TRBJ1-1	.	CASQDSMNTEAFF	TGTGCCAGCCAGGACAGCATGAACACTGAAGCTTTCTTT
.	TRBV9	TRBJ2-2	.	CASSVVEGVTGELFF	TGTGCCAGCAGCGTAGTGGAGGGAGTCACCGGGGAGCTGTTTTTT
.	TRBV27	TRBJ1-2	.	CASSLSRTGSYGYTF	TGTGCCAGCAGTTTATCGAGAACAGGGTCCTATGGCTACACCTTC
TRBD2	TRBV15	TRBJ2-3	.	CATSSQASGTSDTQYF	TGTGCCACCAGCTCCCAGGCTAGCGGCACATCAGATACGCAGTATTTT
.	TRBV4-2	TRBJ2-1	.	CASSQVVASGTYNERFF	.
TRBD1	TRBV11-2	TRBJ2-1	.	CASSLGPPTGGSYNEQFF	TGTGCCAGCAGCTTAGGGCCCCCAACAGGGGGTTCCTACAATGAGCAGTTCTTC
.	TRBV7-3	TRBJ2-3	.	CASSQDGGLTDTQYF	TGTGCCAGCAGCCAAGATGGGGGGCTCACAGATACGCAGTATTTT
.	TRBV29-1	TRBJ2-5	few	CSAIARGGQETQYF	TGCAGCGCCATAGCCAGGGGGGGCCAAGAGACCCAGTACTTC
.	TRBV29-1	TRBJ1-2	.	CSVDARAHGYTF	TGCAGCGTTGACGCCAGGGCCCATGGCTACACCTTC
TRBD2	TRBV5-1	TRBJ2-7	.	CASSSTSDYEQYF	TGCGCCAGCAGCTCGACTAGCGACTACGAGCAGTACTTC
TRBD1	TRBV12-5	TRBJ2-7	.	CASGLLRDREYEQYF	TGTGCTAGTGGTTTGCTCCGGGACAGGGAGTACGAGCAGTACTTC
.	TRBV7-2	TRBJ2-3	.	CASSLGRLPTDTQYF	TGTGCCAGCAGCTTAGGACGGTTACCCACAGATACGCAGTATTTT
.	TRBV20-1	TRBJ1-1	.	CSAAPVRQSQKAFF	TGCAGTGCTGCCCCTGTCCGACAGTCGCAAAAAGCTTTCTTT
.	TRBV20-1	TRBJ2-7	.	CSARSLTSSYEQYF	TGCAGTGCCCGCTCTCTGACTAGCTCCTACGAGCAGTACTTC
.	TRBV4-3	TRBJ2-6	.	CASSKGSGVPSSGANVLTF	TGCGCCAGCAGCAAAGGATCTGGCGTCCCAAGCTCTGGGGCCAACGTCCTGACTTTC
TRBD2	TRBV6-1	TRBJ2-1	.	CASTSGGTYNEQFF	TGTGCCAGCACCTCGGGGGGGACCTACAATGAGCAGTTCTTC
TRBD1	TRBV4-3	TRBJ1-1	few	CASSLNRGRRTEAFF	TGCGCCAGCAGCCTTAACAGGGGAAGAAGAACTGAAGCTTTCTTT
.	TRBV12-3/TRBV12-4	TRBJ1-2	.	CASSSRWGYTF	TGTGCCAGCAGCTCCCGTTGGGGCTACACCTTC
.	TRBV28	TRBJ1-5	.	CASSLRYQPQHF	TGTGCCAGCAGTTTGAGGTATCAGCCCCAGCATTTT
TRBD2	TRBV7-8	TRBJ2-1	few	CASSLGREFTYNEQFF	TGTGCCAGCAGCCTAGGGAGGGAATTCACCTACAATGAGCAGTTCTTC
.	TRBV5-6	TRBJ1-5	.	CASSLNRGMSNQPQHF	TGTGCCAGCAGCTTGAACCGGGGAATGAGCAATCAGCCCCAGCATTTT
.	TRBV27	TRBJ2-3	.	CASSNYGVGPNKDTQYF	TGTGCCAGCAGTAATTACGGGGTAGGGCCCAACAAAGATACGCAGTATTTT
.	TRBV18	TRBJ1-4	.	CASSADYRPQANEKLFF	TGTGCCAGCTCGGCGGACTACCGCCCACAGGCTAATGAAAAACTGTTTTTT
.	TRBV28	TRBJ1-5	.	CASSPRTRGNQPQHF	TGTGCCAGCAGCCCAAGGACAAGGGGAAATCAGCCCCAGCATTTT
.	TRBV9	TRBJ2-2	.	CASSVVGGSTGELFF	TGTGCCAGCAGCGTAGTGGGGGGAAGCACCGGGGAGCTGTTTTTT
TRBD1	TRBV28	TRBJ2-3	few	CASSSAGQGNTDTQYF	TGTGCCAGCAGTTCCGCGGGACAGGGTAACACAGATACGCAGTATTTT
.	TRBV7-2	TRBJ2-5	.	CASSRGFEETQYF	TGTGCCAGCAGCCGGGGTTTCGAGGAGACCCAGTACTTC
TRBD1	TRBV18	TRBJ1-6	.	CASSPGTGGRSPLHF	TGTGCCAGCTCACCCGGGACAGGGGGCCGTTCACCCCTCCACTTT
.	TRBV12-3/TRBV12-4	TRBJ1-1	once	CASSFRGLEVNTEAFF	TGTGCCAGCAGTTTCCGGGGGCTTGAGGTGAACACTGAAGCTTTCTTT
TRBD1	TRBV7-9	TRBJ2-5	.	CASSLQRTGVKTQYF	TGTGCCAGCAGCTTACAAAGGACAGGAGTAAAGACCCAGTACTTC
.	TRBV7-9	TRBJ1-1	.	CASSSRDVGNTEAFF	TGTGCCAGCAGCTCAAGGGATGTCGGGAACACTGAAGCTTTCTTT
.	TRBV18	TRBJ2-5	few	CASSPGPLFWTQYF	TGTGCCAGCTCACCAGGACCGCTCTTTTGGACCCAGTACTTC
TRBD2	TRBV12-3/TRBV12-4	TRBJ2-4	few	CASSPRGVSNIQYF	TGTGCCAGCAGCCCCCGGGGGGTCTCAAACATTCAGTACTTC
.	TRBV7-9	TRBJ2-7	.	CASSPPGGRSDEQYF	TGTGCCAGCAGCCCCCCTGGGGGCCGAAGCGACGAGCAGTACTTC
TRBD2	TRBV6-6	TRBJ2-1	.	CASSQTSGTSLNNEQFF	TGTGCCAGCAGCCAAACTTCCGGGACTAGCCTAAACAATGAGCAGTTCTTC
.	TRBV10-1	TRBJ2-4	once	CASSEVLRGEQYF	TGCGCCAGCAGTGAAGTTCTCCGTGGAGAGCAGTACTTC
.	TRBV25-1	TRBJ2-7	.	CASSEVGPGPYNEQYF	TGTGCCAGCAGTGAAGTAGGCCCCGGGCCCTACAATGAGCAGTACTTC
.	TRBV7-2	TRBJ2-7	.	CASGPLGGLNEQYF	TGTGCCAGCGGCCCGTTAGGGGGTCTAAACGAGCAGTACTTC
TRBD1	TRBV20-1	TRBJ1-6	.	CSARSLRQGESPLHF	TGCAGTGCTAGGTCGCTTCGACAGGGCGAATCACCCCTCCACTTT
.	TRBV20-1	TRBJ2-1	few	CSAKLTAGASYNEQFF	TGCAGTGCTAAGCTGACGGCGGGGGCTAGCTACAATGAGCAGTTCTTC